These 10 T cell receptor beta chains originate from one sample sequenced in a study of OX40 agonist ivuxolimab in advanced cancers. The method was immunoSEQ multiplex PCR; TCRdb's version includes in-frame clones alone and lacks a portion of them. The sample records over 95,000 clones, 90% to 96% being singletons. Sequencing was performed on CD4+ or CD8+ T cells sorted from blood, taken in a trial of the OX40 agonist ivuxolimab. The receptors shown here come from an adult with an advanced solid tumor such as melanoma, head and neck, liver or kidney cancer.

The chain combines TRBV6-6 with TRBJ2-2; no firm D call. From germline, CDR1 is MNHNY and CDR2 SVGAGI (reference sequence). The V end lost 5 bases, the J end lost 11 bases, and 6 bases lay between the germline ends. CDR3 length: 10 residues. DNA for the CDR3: TGTGCCAGCAGTGTACACGAGCTGTTTTTT. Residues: CASSVHELFF.

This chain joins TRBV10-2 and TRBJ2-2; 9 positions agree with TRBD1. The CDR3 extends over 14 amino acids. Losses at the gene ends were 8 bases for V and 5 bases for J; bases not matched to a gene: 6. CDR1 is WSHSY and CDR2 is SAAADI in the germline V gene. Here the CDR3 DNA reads TGCGCCAGCGGGGACGGACAGGGGACCGGGGAGCTGTTTTTT. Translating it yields CASGDGQGTGELFF.

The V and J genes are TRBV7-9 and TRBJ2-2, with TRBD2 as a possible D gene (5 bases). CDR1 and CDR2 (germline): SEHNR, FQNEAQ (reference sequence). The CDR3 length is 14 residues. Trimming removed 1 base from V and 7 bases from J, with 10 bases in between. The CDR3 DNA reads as TGTGCCAGCAGCTTAGAGCTGGGGAGCGGGGAGCTGTTTTTT. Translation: CASSLELGSGELFF.

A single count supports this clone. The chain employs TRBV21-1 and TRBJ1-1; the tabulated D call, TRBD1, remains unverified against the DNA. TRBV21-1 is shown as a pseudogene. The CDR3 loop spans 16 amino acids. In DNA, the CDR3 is TGTGCCAGCAGCAAAGGTAGGGACAGGGGGCGGACTGAAGCTTTCTTT. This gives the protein CASSKGRDRGRTEAFF.

The CDR3 reads CASVEYAVYEQYF. Written as DNA, the CDR3 is TGTGCCAGCGTAGAGTATGCCGTCTACGAGCAGTACTTC. The chain has TRBV6-1 and TRBJ2-7; the D is unclear. V lost 8 bases to trimming and J lost 3 bases, with 14 bases between them. The CDR3 runs 13 residues. The germline CDR1 and CDR2 sequences are MNHNS and SASEGT.

The CDR3 here is CASSLGQGPMNTEAFF. CDR3 nucleotide sequence: TGTGCCAGCAGTTTAGGGCAGGGCCCCATGAACACTGAAGCTTTCTTT. V is TRBV27 and J is TRBJ1-1; possibly TRBD1 for D (5 bases). V was shortened by 2 bases and J by 0 bases, with 13 bases between the two germline ends. CDR1 and CDR2 from the germline V gene are MNHEY and SMNVEV (reference sequence). This CDR3 comprises 16 residues.

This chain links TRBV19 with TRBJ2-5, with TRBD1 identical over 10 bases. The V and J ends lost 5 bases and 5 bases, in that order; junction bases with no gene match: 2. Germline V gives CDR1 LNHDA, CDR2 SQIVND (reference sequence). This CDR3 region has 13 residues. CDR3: CASSAGQGETQYF. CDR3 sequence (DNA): TGTGCCAGTAGTGCGGGACAGGGGGAGACCCAGTACTTC. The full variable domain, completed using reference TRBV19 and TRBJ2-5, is DGGITQSPKYLFRKEGQNVTLSCEQNLNHDAMYWYRQDPGQGLRLIYYSQIVNDFQKGDIAEGYSVSREKKESFPLTVTSAQKNPTAFYLCASSAGQGETQYFGPGTRLLVL.

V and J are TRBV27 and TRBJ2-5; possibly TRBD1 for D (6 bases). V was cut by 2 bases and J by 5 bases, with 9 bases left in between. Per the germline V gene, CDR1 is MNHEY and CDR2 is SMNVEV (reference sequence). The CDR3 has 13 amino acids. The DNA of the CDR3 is TGTGCCAGCAGTTTAACAGGGTATGAGACCCAGTACTTC. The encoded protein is CASSLTGYETQYF.

The CDR3 nucleotides are TGCGCCAGCAGCCCTCAAGGGATGGGAAGCAATCAGCCCCAGCATTTT. It codes for CASSPQGMGSNQPQHF. This sequence joins TRBV4-1 and TRBJ1-5; unclear D gene. The CDR3 length is 16 residues. The V end was cut by 4 bases, the J end by 1 base, with 14 bases between. CDR1 is MGHRA and CDR2 is YSYEKL in the germline V gene.

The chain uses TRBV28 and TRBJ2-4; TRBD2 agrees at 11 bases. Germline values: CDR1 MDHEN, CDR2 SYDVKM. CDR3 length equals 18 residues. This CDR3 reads CATFGPEPLAGDQNIQYF. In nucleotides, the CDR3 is TGTGCTACCTTTGGGCCGGAGCCACTAGCGGGAGACCAAAACATTCAGTACTTC.